This record covers a single T cell receptor beta chain. Its antigen remains unknown. The data belong to a study of T cell responses to AZD1222 COVID-19 vaccine. Findings and limits, study-wide: Compared with day 0, the breadth and depth of the Spike-specific TCR repertoire rose significantly after two doses of AZD1222. Baseline antibody screening turned up just a handful of seropositive AZD1222 recipients.

Sequencing used immunoSEQ multiplex PCR; TCRdb keeps in-frame clones, though not all of them. This table holds over 85,000 clones, approximately 94% found once. The CDR3 runs to 18 residues. CDR1 and CDR2 from the germline V gene are SGHVS and FNYEAQ. V lost 3 bases, J lost 0 bases, and 19 bases lay in between. Specimen: peripheral blood, collected on day 0 of AZD1222 vaccination. The chain couples TRBV7-6 to TRBJ2-3, with D possibly being TRBD1 or TRBD2 (5 bases each). The TCR comes from an adult in good health. CDR3 DNA sequence: TGTGCCAGCAGCTTGGGTTCTCGGGGCCCCGAAAGCACAGATACGCAGTATTTT. Translation: CASSLGSRGPESTDTQYF. Full variable domain (remainder filled in from reference TRBV7-6 and TRBJ2-3): GAGVSQSPRYKVTKRGQDVALRCDPISGHVSLYWYRQALGQGPEFLTYFNYEAQQDKSGLPNDRFSAERPEGSISTLTIQRTEQRDSAMYRCASSLGSRGPESTDTQYFGPGTRLTVL.